One sample yielded the 27 T cell receptor beta chains listed below, sequenced in a study of cytomegalovirus exposure and HLA in healthy donors. Primers included in the PCR were 60 Vbeta and 13 Jbeta primers. Clones were sequenced by immunoSEQ multiplex PCR, and TCRdb holds only the in-frame ones, with some missing. Of about 150,000 clones listed, over 70% are singletons. The material sequenced was PBMCs. The receptors shown here come from a woman in her thirties in good health and CMV-seronegative.

The genes are TRBV5-1 and TRBJ2-1; the match to TRBD2 covers 15 bases. Trimming at V came to 4 bases and at J to 0 bases, leaving 8 bases not matched to a gene. The CDR3 contains 19 residues. The germline gives CDR1 SGHRS, CDR2 YFSETQ. CDR3 residues: CASSKGLAGGPSSYNEQFF. CDR3 nucleotide sequence: TGCGCCAGCAGCAAGGGACTAGCGGGGGGCCCTAGCTCCTACAATGAGCAGTTCTTC.

The chain joins TRBV5-4 to TRBJ2-1; TRBD2 matches 12 bases. Germline CDR1 and CDR2: SGHNT and YYREEE (reference sequence). V gave up 3 bases and J gave up 10 bases; unmatched junction bases: 8. The CDR3 totals 15 residues. The CDR3 bases are TGTGCCAGCAGCTCGACCGGGACTAGCGGGTTAGAGCAGTTCTTC. Its translation is CASSSTGTSGLEQFF.

The CDR3 is CASSMVQHTEAFF. The CDR3 region has the DNA TGTGCCAGTAGTATGGTACAGCACACTGAAGCTTTCTTT. This sequence joins TRBV19 and TRBJ1-1; no firm D call. V was pared by 3 bases and J by 3 bases, with 8 bases between. Germline V lookup: CDR1 LNHDA, CDR2 SQIVND (reference sequence). CDR3 length equals 13 residues.

The V and J genes are TRBV18 and TRBJ2-1, with 13 bases lining up with TRBD2. The ends lost 6 bases at V and 4 bases at J; junction bases unmatched: 3. The CDR3 consists of 15 residues. The germline gives CDR1 KGHSH, CDR2 LQKENI. The CDR3 bases are TGTGCCAGCTCGGAGGGACTAGCGGGATACAATGAGCAGTTCTTC. Translating it yields CASSEGLAGYNEQFF.

The chain is built from TRBV18 and TRBJ1-2; TRBD1 agrees at 12 bases. V lost 3 bases and J lost 6; bases outside the gene matches: 11. The CDR3 has 17 amino acids. Per the germline V gene, CDR1 is KGHSH and CDR2 is LQKENI. The CDR3 region has the DNA TGTGCCAGCTCACCCGTCGTCGGGACAGGGGGCATGAATGGCTACACCTTC. Amino acid sequence: CASSPVVGTGGMNGYTF.

In regard to this clone: A junction end diverges from the germline sequence, so it may reflect a read error. The chain joins TRBV5-1 to TRBJ2-6; possibly TRBD1 for D (6 bases). The germline CDR1 and CDR2 sequences are SGHRS and YFSETQ. The CDR3 runs to 19 residues. In DNA, the CDR3 is TGCGCCAGCAGCTTGCAGGGGAGAAGACTACTCTCTGGGGCCAACGGCCTGACTTTC. Translating it yields CASSLQGRRLLSGANGLTF. Full variable domain (remainder filled in from reference TRBV5-1 and TRBJ2-6): KAGVTQTPRYLIKTRGQQVTLSCSPISGHRSVSWYQQTPGQGLQFLFEYFSETQRNKGNFPGRFSGRQFSNSRSEMNVSTLELGDSALYLCASSLQGRRLLSGANGLTFGAGSRLTVL.

This chain connects TRBV28 to TRBJ2-1; no firm D call. V was pared by 5 bases and J by 9 bases, with 11 bases between. The CDR3 contains 12 residues. CDR1 is MDHEN, CDR2 SYDVKM, per germline. The CDR3 region is CASSTRLLEQFF. In DNA, the CDR3 is TGTGCCAGCAGTACTCGATTACTTGAGCAGTTCTTC.

The V call is TRBV5-4, the J call TRBJ2-3; D remains ambiguous. This CDR3 contains 15 residues. V lost 0 bases and J 1 base, leaving 9 bases between the germline ends. Germline CDR1 SGHNT, CDR2 YYREEE (reference sequence). The CDR3 is CASSLDSIGTDTQYF. The CDR3 nucleotides read TGTGCCAGCAGCTTGGACTCCATTGGCACAGATACGCAGTATTTT.

The sample holds a few counts of this clone. The gene calls are TRBV10-3 and TRBJ2-2, with D uncertain. V dropped 3 bases and J dropped 1 base, with 3 bases sitting between them. The germline CDR1 and CDR2 sequences are ENHRY and SYGVKD. This CDR3 comprises 13 residues. This CDR3 is CAISEQNTGELFF. Here the CDR3 DNA reads TGTGCCATCAGTGAACAGAACACCGGGGAGCTGTTTTTT.

The V gene is TRBV19, the J gene TRBJ1-2, with 7 bases matching TRBD1. V shed 6 bases and J 0 bases; nucleotides not matched to a gene: 7. Germline V lookup: CDR1 LNHDA, CDR2 SQIVND (reference sequence). The CDR3 covers 15 residues. Written as DNA, the CDR3 is TGTGCCAGTAGCCCTACCACAGGGGCTAACTATGGCTACACCTTC. Translation gives CASSPTTGANYGYTF.

The genes are TRBV6-1 and TRBJ2-7; possibly TRBD1 for D (6 bases). The CDR3 is made up of 14 amino acids. Germline V CDR1 and CDR2: MNHNS, SASEGT. Trimming removed 0 bases at V and 6 bases at J, with 12 bases between. The CDR3 DNA reads as TGTGCCAGCAGTGAAGCGCTAAACAGGGCCGAGCAGTACTTC. Translation: CASSEALNRAEQYF.

This clone was counted only a few times. The chain employs TRBV5-1 and TRBJ2-7, with TRBD2 matching over 9 bases. The junction had 3 bases not matched to a gene; V was cut back by 5 bases and J by 6 bases. The CDR3 totals 12 residues. Germline V gives CDR1 SGHRS, CDR2 YFSETQ. The DNA for the CDR3 is TGCGCCAGCAGTGTGACTAGCGGCGAGCAGTACTTC. This gives the protein CASSVTSGEQYF.

This chain joins TRBV9 and TRBJ1-6; a weak D match, TRBD1 (5 bases). CDR3 size: 14 residues. Trimming took off 4 bases at V and 6 bases at J, with 11 bases between the two ends. Per the germline V gene, CDR1 is SGDLS and CDR2 is YYNGEE. Here the CDR3 DNA reads TGTGCCAGCAGCCAACAGGTTTTTAATTCACCCCTCCACTTT. Translation: CASSQQVFNSPLHF.

This clone appeared a few times. This may be a read error: a much more frequent sequence differs by one nucleotide. Other DNA sequences in the same sample also yield this CDR3. The chain uses TRBV5-1 and TRBJ1-1; D is possibly TRBD1 (6 bases). Germline loops: CDR1 SGHRS, CDR2 YFSETQ. The CDR3 contains 15 residues. The CDR3 region has the DNA TGCGCCAGCAGCTTATCAGGGGCACAGAACACTGAAGCTTTCTTC. Its translation: CASSLSGAQNTEAFF.

As concerns this clone: One junction end does not reproduce the germline sequence, and a read error may be involved. This chain connects TRBV9 to TRBJ1-1, with a tentative D call TRBD1 (6 bases). The CDR3 has 10 residues. Germline lookup yields CDR1 SGDLS and CDR2 YYNGEE. CDR3 region: CASSVGGHAF. CDR3 DNA: TGTGCCAGCAGCGTAGGGGGACACGCTTTT.

The rearrangement links TRBV5-4 to TRBJ1-4; 8 bases agree with TRBD1. The germline gives CDR1 SGHNT, CDR2 YYREEE (reference sequence). There are 14 residues in the CDR3. Germline trimming cut 4 bases from V and 8 bases from J; bases unmatched to any gene: 7. CDR3 in amino acids: CASSRDRQGEKLFF. For the CDR3, the DNA is TGTGCCAGCAGCCGGGACAGGCAAGGGGAAAAACTGTTTTTT.

V gene TRBV7-2 combines with J gene TRBJ2-5; 11 nucleotides align to TRBD2. Losses at the gene ends were 2 bases for V and 5 bases for J; bases not matched to a gene: 13. The length of the CDR3 is 18 residues. Germline lookup yields CDR1 SGHTA and CDR2 FQGNSA. The chain's CDR3 is CASSLRSSGGPTGETQYF. The CDR3 nucleotides are TGTGCCAGCAGCTTACGATCTAGCGGGGGGCCCACCGGGGAGACCCAGTACTTC.

The chain is built from TRBV5-1 and TRBJ1-4, with 10 bases identical to TRBD1. CDR1 and CDR2 (germline): SGHRS, YFSETQ. This CDR3 contains 16 residues. The V and J ends lost 2 bases and 4 bases, in that order; junction bases with no gene match: 5. The CDR3 sequence: CASSFGDRGHNEKLFF. DNA for the CDR3: TGCGCCAGCAGCTTCGGGGACAGGGGCCATAATGAAAAACTGTTTTTT.

This clone occurred once. The rearrangement joins TRBV10-3 to TRBJ1-2, with a possible D match to TRBD1 (5 bases). Germline lookup yields CDR1 ENHRY and CDR2 SYGVKD. Trimming shortened V by 6 bases and J by 1 base, and 18 bases separated the two germline ends. The CDR3 has 16 residues. CDR3 sequence (DNA): TGTGCCATCAGCGACAGTAAAGTCTTGGGTAACTATGGCTACACCTTC. This sequence encodes CAISDSKVLGNYGYTF.

The genes are TRBV20-1 and TRBJ1-1; no firm D call. The V and J ends lost 7 bases and 11 bases respectively, with 17 bases between them. This CDR3 is 11 amino acids long. Germline lookup yields CDR1 DFQATT and CDR2 SNEGSKA (reference sequence). CDR3 in DNA: TGCAGTGGTCGCGGGCCGCTTCTCGCTTTCTTT. It specifies CSGRGPLLAFF.

The V and J genes are TRBV7-9 and TRBJ2-3, with TRBD2 matching over 12 bases. J lost 3 bases, V lost 0 bases, and 4 bases had no gene match. This CDR3 contains 17 residues. From germline, CDR1 is SEHNR and CDR2 FQNEAQ (reference sequence). Here the CDR3 DNA reads TGTGCCAGCAGCTTAGCCCTAGCGGGGGGGATAACAGATACGCAGTATTTT. It specifies CASSLALAGGITDTQYF.

The chain joins TRBV7-9 to TRBJ2-7, with 7 nucleotides matching TRBD1. After removal of 7 bases from V and 0 bases from J, the junction contained 3 bases not matched to a gene. Germline CDR1 and CDR2: SEHNR and FQNEAQ (reference sequence). The CDR3 has 13 amino acids. CDR3: CASTGGSSYEQYF. In DNA, the CDR3 is TGTGCCAGCACAGGGGGTAGCTCCTACGAGCAGTACTTC.

The chain has TRBV19 and TRBJ2-2; 9 bases are a match to TRBD1. The CDR3 is 16 residues long. Germline values: CDR1 LNHDA, CDR2 SQIVND (reference sequence). V lost 5 bases, J lost 4 bases, and 8 bases stayed unmatched. CDR3 DNA: TGTGCCAGTAGTTACACCGGGACAGGGATCACCGGGGAGCTGTTTTTT. Residues: CASSYTGTGITGELFF. Combining the CDR3 with reference TRBV19 and TRBJ2-2 gives the whole variable domain DGGITQSPKYLFRKEGQNVTLSCEQNLNHDAMYWYRQDPGQGLRLIYYSQIVNDFQKGDIAEGYSVSREKKESFPLTVTSAQKNPTAFYLCASSYTGTGITGELFFGEGSRLTVL.

The rearrangement joins TRBV2 to TRBJ2-7, with a possible D match to TRBD1 (5 bases). CDR1 SNHLY and CDR2 FYNNEI come from the germline V gene. Trimming removed 7 bases at V and 2 bases at J, with 6 bases between. This CDR3 has 11 residues. The CDR3 region is CASIGAYEQYF. The CDR3 nucleotides read TGTGCCAGCATAGGGGCCTACGAGCAGTACTTC. The variable domain in full, completed from reference TRBV2 and TRBJ2-7, reads EPEVTQTPSHQVTQMGQEVILRCVPISNHLYFYWYRQILGQKVEFLVSFYNNEISEKSEIFDDQFSVERPDGSNFTLKIRSTKLEDSAMYFCASIGAYEQYFGPGTRLTVT.

The V gene is TRBV6-6, the J gene TRBJ2-2, with 8 positions matching TRBD2. V lost 10 bases to trimming and J lost 2 bases; unmatched junction nucleotides: 12. Germline V CDR1 and CDR2: MNHNY, SVGAGI (reference sequence). The CDR3 is 16 residues long. The CDR3 region is CAIGFPRGGNTGELFF. The CDR3 nucleotides are TGTGCCATTGGGTTTCCACGGGGGGGAAACACCGGGGAGCTGTTTTTT.

The rearrangement joins TRBV9 to TRBJ1-4; D uncertain. The V gene lost 3 bases and the J gene lost 0 bases, with 9 bases spanning the gap. The CDR3 consists of 15 residues. Germline CDR1 reads SGDLS; CDR2 reads YYNGEE. CDR3 sequence: CASSEQITTNEKLFF. CDR3 DNA: TGTGCCAGCAGCGAACAGATTACAACTAATGAAAAACTGTTTTTT.

This rearrangement joins TRBV10-3 to TRBJ2-3; the match to TRBD2 covers 8 bases. This CDR3 contains 13 residues. Germline lookup yields CDR1 ENHRY and CDR2 SYGVKD. J gave up 6 bases and V 3 bases, and 2 bases lay outside the gene matches. CDR3 loop: CAISDSGVDTQYF. The CDR3 DNA reads as TGTGCCATCAGTGATAGCGGGGTTGATACGCAGTATTTT.